The 15 T cell receptor beta chains in this list originate from one sample, sequenced in a study of technical replicates of blood from a handful of donors. Sequencing was performed with immunoSEQ multiplex PCR; in TCRdb, only in-frame clones are kept and a portion is missing. Of roughly 93,000 clones in the sample, around 95% were seen once. Material for sequencing was T cells isolated from PBMCs. Source of these receptors: a human donor in good health.

The J gene is TRBJ2-3, the V gene TRBV30, with TRBD2 matching 9 bases. With V trimmed by 1 base and J by 4 bases, 6 bases remained unmatched. Germline loops: CDR1 GTSNPN, CDR2 SVGIG (reference sequence). This CDR3 region has 15 residues. DNA of the CDR3: TGTGCCTGGAGTGGAAAGGGACTAGCAGCAGATACGCAGTATTTT. Translation gives CAWSGKGLAADTQYF.

V gene TRBV5-1 combines with J gene TRBJ2-3, with 11 nucleotides matching TRBD1. Germline V CDR1 and CDR2: SGHRS, YFSETQ. The CDR3 loop spans 17 amino acids. Germline trimming cut 6 bases from V and 0 bases from J; bases unmatched to any gene: 9. This CDR3 is CASTPRTGGSSTDTQYF. The CDR3 DNA reads TGCGCCAGCACGCCGAGGACAGGGGGCTCTAGCACAGATACGCAGTATTTT.

V usage is TRBV6-4 and J usage is TRBJ1-1; TRBD1 might be the D (5 bases). Trimming took 0 bases from V and 6 from J, leaving 11 bases between them. This CDR3 has 14 residues. From germline, CDR1 is MRHNA and CDR2 SNTAGT. The CDR3 region is CASSDSGGQSEAFF. The CDR3 DNA follows: TGTGCCAGCAGTGACTCGGGAGGACAATCTGAAGCTTTCTTT.

The chain links TRBV28 to TRBJ2-1; weak D call: TRBD1 (5 bases). The ends were cut back, 2 bases at V and 7 bases at J, with 12 bases in the middle. CDR1 MDHEN and CDR2 SYDVKM come from the germline V gene. This CDR3 comprises 14 residues. CDR3 in DNA: TGTGCCAGCAGTTTAAGGGCCAAGGGGAATGAGCAGTTCTTC. Its protein product is CASSLRAKGNEQFF.

J is TRBJ2-5 and V is TRBV18, with D perhaps matching TRBD1 (6 bases). Trimming pared 3 bases from V and 2 bases from J, leaving 7 bases between. The CDR3 spans 13 residues. Germline CDR1 and CDR2: KGHSH and LQKENI. The CDR3 DNA is TGTGCCAGCTCACCCGGACAGCAAGAGACCCAGTACTTC. Amino acids: CASSPGQQETQYF.

V is TRBV6-5 and J is TRBJ2-3; 7 bases fit TRBD2. This CDR3 spans 14 amino acids. V gave up 2 bases and J gave up 5 bases; unmatched junction bases: 4. Germline V gene lookup returns CDR1 MNHEY and CDR2 SVGAGI. CDR3 amino acids: CASSYPGGLDTQYF. The DNA of the CDR3 is TGTGCCAGCAGTTACCCGGGGGGATTAGATACGCAGTATTTT.

V usage is TRBV4-1 and J usage is TRBJ2-7, with D possibly being TRBD1 (6 bases). Germline values: CDR1 MGHRA, CDR2 YSYEKL. V was cut by 1 base and J by 2 bases, with 9 bases left in between. This CDR3 has 14 amino acids. In DNA, the CDR3 is TGCGCCAGCAGCCAAGTGGCAGGGGCCTACGAGCAGTACTTC. Its translation: CASSQVAGAYEQYF.

The chain is built from TRBV29-1 and TRBJ2-7; TRBD1 is a possible D gene (6 bases). The CDR3 runs 11 residues. Germline CDR1 reads SQVTM; CDR2 reads ANQGSEA. V lost 6 bases and J 5 bases, leaving 11 bases between the germline ends. CDR3 residues: CSVLWGHEQYF. CDR3 DNA: TGCAGCGTCCTATGGGGGCACGAGCAGTACTTC.

The V call is TRBV7-9, the J call TRBJ2-7; no firm D call. Trimming left V 4 bases short and J 0 bases short, with 13 bases between. This CDR3 has 15 residues. Germline V gene sequence: CDR1 SEHNR, CDR2 FQNEAQ (reference sequence). The CDR3, as DNA: TGTGCCAGCAGCTCCGTTCCAGGTCCCTCCTACGAGCAGTACTTC. This encodes CASSSVPGPSYEQYF.

V and J are TRBV5-4 and TRBJ1-2; D is ambiguous. This CDR3 spans 13 amino acids. The germline CDR1 and CDR2 sequences are SGHNT and YYREEE (reference sequence). V shed 0 bases and J shed 7 bases, with 10 bases lying between them. CDR3 sequence (DNA): TGTGCCAGCAGCTTGGAAGGGCGGGGTGGCTACACCTTC. This gives the protein CASSLEGRGGYTF.

The rearrangement joins TRBV30 to TRBJ2-2; unclear D gene. Trimming took 0 bases from V and 2 from J, leaving 7 bases between them. The CDR3 has 14 residues. Germline assignment: CDR1 GTSNPN and CDR2 SVGIG (reference sequence). The CDR3 sequence: CAWSVSENTGELFF. The CDR3 coding sequence is TGTGCCTGGAGTGTATCAGAAAACACCGGGGAGCTGTTTTTT.

The rearrangement uses TRBV7-9 and TRBJ1-5; 10 positions agree with TRBD1. Germline assignment: CDR1 SEHNR and CDR2 FQNEAQ (reference sequence). V shed 3 bases, J shed 3 bases, and the junction held 8 bases outside the gene matches. The CDR3 runs 17 residues. CDR3 DNA: TGTGCCAGCAGCTTGCGCGAGGGACAGGGGAACAATCAGCCCCAGCATTTT. This gives the protein CASSLREGQGNNQPQHF.

The rearrangement links TRBV28 to TRBJ2-7, with TRBD2 identical over 12 bases. CDR1 is MDHEN, CDR2 SYDVKM, per germline. J lost 1 base, V lost 6 bases, and 4 bases had no gene match. CDR3 length: 15 residues. The CDR3 DNA follows: TGTGCCAGCAGAGGGACTAGCGGGTTTTCCTACGAGCAGTACTTC. Amino acid sequence: CASRGTSGFSYEQYF. The full variable domain, with the rest looked up from reference TRBV28 and TRBJ2-7, is DVKVTQSSRYLVKRTGEKVFLECVQDMDHENMFWYRQDPGLGLRLIYFSYDVKMKEKGDIPEGYSVSREKKERFSLILESASTNQTSMYLCASRGTSGFSYEQYFGPGTRLTVT.

The rearrangement joins TRBV27 to TRBJ2-2; possible D gene TRBD1, 6 bases. Trimming removed 6 bases at V and 1 base at J, with 12 bases between. Germline V lookup: CDR1 MNHEY, CDR2 SMNVEV (reference sequence). This CDR3 is built from 15 residues. DNA of the CDR3: TGTGCCAGCAGGCACAGGGTAGAGAACACCGGGGAGCTGTTTTTT. This sequence encodes CASRHRVENTGELFF.

This clone was seen only a few times. The V gene is TRBV11-2, the J gene TRBJ1-4, with D possibly matching TRBD1 (5 bases). The germline V gene has CDR1 SGHAT and CDR2 FQNNGV. There are 15 residues in the CDR3. Trimming cost V 1 base and J 6 bases, with 12 bases left between them. The CDR3 nucleotides read TGTGCCAGCAGCTTAGTAGGCAGGGAGGATGAAAAACTGTTTTTT. Protein sequence: CASSLVGREDEKLFF.